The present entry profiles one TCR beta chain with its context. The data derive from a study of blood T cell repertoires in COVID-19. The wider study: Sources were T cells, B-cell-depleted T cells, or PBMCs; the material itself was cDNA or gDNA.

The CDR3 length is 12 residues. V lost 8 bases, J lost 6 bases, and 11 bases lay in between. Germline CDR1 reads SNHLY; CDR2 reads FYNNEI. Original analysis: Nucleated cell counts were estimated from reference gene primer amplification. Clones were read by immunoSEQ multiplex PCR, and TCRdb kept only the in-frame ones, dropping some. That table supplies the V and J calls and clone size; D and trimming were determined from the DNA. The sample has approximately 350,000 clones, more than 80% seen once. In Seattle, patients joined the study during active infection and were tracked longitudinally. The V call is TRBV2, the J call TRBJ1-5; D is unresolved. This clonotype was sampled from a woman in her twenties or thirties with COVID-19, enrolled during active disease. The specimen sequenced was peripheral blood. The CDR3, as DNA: TGTGCCAGCCAGGATCGTGGTCAGCCCCAGCATTTT. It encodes CASQDRGQPQHF.